Below, 23 T cell receptor beta chains from the same sample are listed, as sequenced in a study of T-cell reconstitution after alpha-beta-depleted transplantation in children. Unique molecular identifiers were incorporated during preparation of the TCRbeta library. TCRdb processed the PCR reads anew with MiXCR; each CDR3 protein has one entry. The sample holds 150,000 to 200,000 distinct CDR3 sequences, about 6% seen once. The sequencing here drew on PBMCs, taken before TCRalphabeta/CD19-depleted stem cell transplant. These TCRs come from a girl under three years old with combined immunodeficiency, due to receive a stem cell transplant.

This clonotype turned up a few times. The rearrangement joins TRBV27 to TRBJ1-5, with TRBD1 matching over 8 bases. The CDR3 consists of 17 residues. V gave up 6 bases and J gave up 0 bases; unmatched junction bases: 10. Germline values: CDR1 MNHEY, CDR2 SMNVEV (reference sequence). CDR3 sequence reads: CASSSGTGLYSNQPQHF. The DNA of the CDR3 is TGTGCCAGCAGCTCCGGGACAGGTCTCTATAGCAATCAGCCCCAGCATTTT.

A note on this clonotype: One base away lies a much larger clone, so this may be a sequencing read error. The V gene is TRBV29-1, the J gene TRBJ2-7; possible D gene TRBD1, 5 bases. The CDR3 totals 15 residues. Trimming cost V 1 base and J 4 bases, with 17 bases left between them. CDR1 and CDR2 from the germline V gene are SQVTM and ANQGSEA. CDR3 in DNA: TGCAGCGTTGAAGGAGGTGGGCAGGGAATATACGAGCAGTACTTC. It translates to CSVEGGGQGIYEQYF.

In its sample, this clonotype was seen many times. The chain is built from TRBV4-3 and TRBJ2-2, with no clear D. Germline V gives CDR1 LGHNA, CDR2 YSLEER. V was cut by 1 base and J by 2 bases, with 11 bases left in between. The CDR3 is made up of 16 amino acids. CDR3 nucleotides: TGCGCCAGCAGCCAAGTAATGATCCTAAACACCGGGGAGCTGTTTTTT. It specifies CASSQVMILNTGELFF.

In its sample, this clonotype was seen many times. CDR3 in amino acids: CSARDPWASGIQETQYF. The CDR3 DNA reads as TGCAGTGCTAGAGATCCCTGGGCTAGCGGAATCCAAGAGACCCAGTACTTC. The V and J genes are TRBV20-1 and TRBJ2-5; TRBD2 matches 7 bases. The germline V gene encodes CDR1 DFQATT and CDR2 SNEGSKA (reference sequence). Losses at the gene ends were 0 bases for V and 1 base for J; bases not matched to a gene: 11. This CDR3 spans 17 amino acids.

The chain carries TRBV18 and TRBJ1-3, with 7 bases aligning to TRBD1. Losses at the gene ends were 3 bases for V and 0 bases for J; bases not matched to a gene: 5. Germline V gene data show CDR1 as KGHSH and CDR2 as LQKENI. CDR3 length equals 16 residues. The CDR3 loop is CASSPNTGDSGNTIYF. CDR3 nucleotide sequence: TGTGCCAGCTCACCGAACACAGGGGACTCTGGAAACACCATATATTTT.

In this sample, this clonotype turned up many times. The chain is built from TRBV28 and TRBJ2-7; 9 bases fit TRBD2. Looked up from germline, CDR1 is MDHEN and CDR2 is SYDVKM. With V trimmed by 5 bases and J by 3 bases, 8 bases remained unmatched. The CDR3 loop spans 15 amino acids. CDR3 bases: TGTGCCAGCAGTCCAATCCTAGCGGGACACTACGAGCAGTACTTC. This codes for CASSPILAGHYEQYF.

Ten or more counts support this clonotype. The chain has TRBV28 and TRBJ2-7; no firm D call. The germline CDR1 and CDR2 sequences are MDHEN and SYDVKM. CDR3 length: 15 amino acids. The V and J ends lost 5 bases and 3 bases respectively, with 17 bases between them. The CDR3 DNA reads TGTGCCAGCAGTACCCCCCGGATCAAACTCTACGAGCAGTACTTC. It is translated as CASSTPRIKLYEQYF.

This clonotype came up many times. This chain connects TRBV6-5 to TRBJ2-3; no clear D. This CDR3 spans 13 amino acids. Germline V gene lookup returns CDR1 MNHEY and CDR2 SVGAGI. Trimming took off 0 bases at V and 12 bases at J, with 13 bases between the two ends. The CDR3 sequence is CASSYSRSRVQYF. The CDR3 nucleotides are TGTGCCAGCAGTTACTCGAGGTCAAGGGTTCAGTATTTT.

This clonotype was observed at least ten times. The chain has TRBV10-3 and TRBJ2-7, with 8 positions matching TRBD1. Germline loops: CDR1 ENHRY, CDR2 SYGVKD. The CDR3 sequence is 14 residues long. The V gene end was trimmed by 0 bases and the J gene end by 4 bases; junction bases not matched to a gene: 2. The CDR3 region has the DNA TGTGCCATCAGTGAGTCCGGACAGGGATACGAGCAGTACTTC. This encodes CAISESGQGYEQYF.

This clonotype was seen many times. The chain is built from TRBV5-6 and TRBJ2-2; TRBD2 matches at 7 bases. This CDR3 has 15 amino acids. V trimming: 0 bases; J trimming: 5 bases; junction bases outside the gene matches: 4. Germline V gene data show CDR1 as SGHDT and CDR2 as YYEEEE. The CDR3 reads CASSLAGTITGELFF. The CDR3, as DNA: TGTGCCAGCAGCTTGGCCGGGACTATAACCGGGGAGCTGTTTTTT.

The table lists this clonotype with many counts. The chain combines TRBV20-1 with TRBJ2-3; TRBD2 agrees at 7 bases. The CDR3 runs 14 residues. J was trimmed by 9 bases and V by 2 bases; bases with no gene match: 11. Looked up from germline, CDR1 is DFQATT and CDR2 is SNEGSKA (reference sequence). The DNA of the CDR3 is TGCAGTGCTAGAAACCTAGCGGAGGGAAGGACGCAGTATTTT. Protein product: CSARNLAEGRTQYF.

This clonotype was recorded at least ten times. The rearrangement uses TRBV27 and TRBJ2-7; D tentatively fits TRBD1 or TRBD2 (6 bases each). Looked up from germline, CDR1 is MNHEY and CDR2 is SMNVEV (reference sequence). The CDR3 length is 15 residues. Trimming took 0 bases from V and 4 from J, leaving 13 bases between them. As DNA, the CDR3 is TGTGCCAGCAGTTTATCTGGTGGGGGGCTTTACGAGCAGTACTTC. Residues: CASSLSGGGLYEQYF.

This clonotype was observed many times. This chain connects TRBV12-1 to TRBJ2-3; TRBD1 reflects the table's D call only, with no check against the DNA. TRBV12-1 is a listed pseudogene. The CDR3 runs 15 residues. In DNA, the CDR3 is TGTGCCAGCAGCTTGGACTCTCGAAGGGGAGATACGCAGTATTTT. Its protein product is CASSLDSRRGDTQYF.

This clonotype was counted ten times or more. The chain links TRBV12-3 or TRBV12-4 to TRBJ1-2; D unclear. V was cut by 8 bases and J by 6 bases, with 13 bases left in between. This CDR3 has 12 amino acids. CDR3 sequence (DNA): TGTGCCAGCGACTTCGGCGGGAATGGCTACACCTTC. It yields the protein CASDFGGNGYTF.

This clonotype was picked up many times. The chain recombines TRBV7-6 with TRBJ2-3; possibly TRBD1 for D (6 bases). Between the trimmed V and J ends, which lost 5 bases and 1 base, there was a span of 13 bases. The V gene's germline CDR1 is SGHVS and CDR2 FNYEAQ. The CDR3 has 15 amino acids. The CDR3 nucleotides are TGTGCCAGCAGCCCCGGGACAACCGGCACAGATACGCAGTATTTT. Its protein product is CASSPGTTGTDTQYF.

The V gene is TRBV14, the J gene TRBJ1-2; TRBD1 matches at 11 bases. The junction had 6 bases not matched to a gene; V was cut back by 2 bases and J by 4 bases. The CDR3 is made up of 16 amino acids. Germline V gene data show CDR1 as SGHDN and CDR2 as FVKESK. CDR3 protein: CASSQPGQGAFYGYTF. DNA of the CDR3: TGTGCCAGCAGCCAACCCGGACAGGGGGCGTTCTATGGCTACACCTTC.

At least ten counts were recorded for this clonotype. V gene TRBV20-1 combines with J gene TRBJ2-7; maybe TRBD2 (5 bases). Germline lookup yields CDR1 DFQATT and CDR2 SNEGSKA (reference sequence). CDR3 length equals 11 residues. The germline V and J ends were trimmed by 4 bases and 5 bases, with 9 bases remaining between them. CDR3 residues: CSATDGNEQYF. As DNA, the CDR3 is TGCAGTGCTACCGACGGGAACGAGCAGTACTTC.

This clonotype was observed many times. This sequence joins TRBV6-2 or TRBV6-3 and TRBJ2-5; 7 positions match TRBD1. The CDR3 runs 13 residues. The V segment lost 4 bases and the J segment 4 bases; nucleotides outside the gene matches: 3. Germline V gives CDR1 MNHEY, CDR2 SVGEGT. The CDR3 coding sequence is TGTGCCAGCAGTTCCCCAGGGGGAGAGACCCAGTACTTC. Its protein is CASSSPGGETQYF.

This clonotype has a count of ten or more. This chain joins TRBV21-1 and TRBJ1-5. TRBV21-1 is a recognized pseudogene. This CDR3 is built from 14 residues. Here the CDR3 DNA reads TGTGCCAGCAGCATTGAGGACCGAGATCAGCCCCAGCATTTT. This sequence encodes CASSIEDRDQPQHF.

This clonotype came up many times. The chain is built from TRBV7-8 and TRBJ2-2; 9 bases agree with TRBD2. Germline V lookup: CDR1 SGHVS, CDR2 FQNEAQ. The V gene end was trimmed by 5 bases and the J gene end by 2 bases; junction bases not matched to a gene: 9. The CDR3 is made up of 17 amino acids. DNA of the CDR3: TGTGCCAGCAGCCCTCAATCGACTAGCGGAAACACCGGGGAGCTGTTTTTT. This codes for CASSPQSTSGNTGELFF.

This clonotype was seen many times. The gene calls are TRBV6-1 and TRBJ1-1; D uncertain. The germline CDR1 and CDR2 sequences are MNHNS and SASEGT. Trimming cost V 0 bases and J 11 bases, with 4 bases left between them. The CDR3 spans 10 residues. The CDR3 is CASSEAQAFF. CDR3 nucleotides: TGTGCCAGCAGTGAAGCGCAGGCTTTCTTT.

This clonotype was seen many times. The J gene is TRBJ1-2, the V gene TRBV5-4, with 9 nucleotides matching TRBD1. Germline loops: CDR1 SGHNT, CDR2 YYREEE (reference sequence). The CDR3 consists of 14 residues. The V segment lost 4 bases and the J segment 2 bases; nucleotides outside the gene matches: 3. The CDR3 is CASSGQGLNYGYTF. DNA of the CDR3: TGTGCCAGCAGCGGACAGGGGCTGAACTATGGCTACACCTTC.

This clonotype was observed many times. This chain links TRBV7-6 with TRBJ2-3; 7 nucleotides agree with TRBD2. The CDR3 runs 16 residues. Trimming cost V 2 bases and J 2 bases; bases outside gene matches: 7. Per the germline V gene, CDR1 is SGHVS and CDR2 is FNYEAQ. CDR3 sequence: CASSLMASGLTDTQYF. In DNA form, the CDR3 reads TGTGCCAGCAGCTTAATGGCTAGCGGACTCACAGATACGCAGTATTTT.